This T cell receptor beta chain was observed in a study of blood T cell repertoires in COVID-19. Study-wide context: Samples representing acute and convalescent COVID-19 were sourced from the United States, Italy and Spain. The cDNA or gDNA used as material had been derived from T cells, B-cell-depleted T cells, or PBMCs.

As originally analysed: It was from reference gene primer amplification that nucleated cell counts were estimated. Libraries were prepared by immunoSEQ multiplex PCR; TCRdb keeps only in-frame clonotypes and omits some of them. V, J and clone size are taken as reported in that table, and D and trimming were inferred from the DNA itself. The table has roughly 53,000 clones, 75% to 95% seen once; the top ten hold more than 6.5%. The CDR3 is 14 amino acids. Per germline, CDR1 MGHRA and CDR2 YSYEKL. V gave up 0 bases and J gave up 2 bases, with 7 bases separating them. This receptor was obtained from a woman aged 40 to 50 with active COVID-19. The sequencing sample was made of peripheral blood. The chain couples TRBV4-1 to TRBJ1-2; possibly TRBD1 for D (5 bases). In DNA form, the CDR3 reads TGCGCCAGCAGCCAAGAGGGGCGGAACTATGGCTACACCTTC. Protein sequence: CASSQEGRNYGYTF.